The 20 T cell receptor beta chains presented below share a single source sample, sequenced in a study of T cell responses to AZD1222 COVID-19 vaccine. Assay used: immunoSEQ multiplex PCR; TCRdb lists only in-frame clones, some missing. The sample consists of fewer than 200,000 clones, approximately 92% of them appearing once. The source material was peripheral blood, sampled on day 0 of AZD1222 vaccination. Source of these receptors: an adult in good health.

The rearrangement uses TRBV19 and TRBJ1-2; tentatively, D is TRBD1 (6 bases). This CDR3 has 14 amino acids. The V gene's germline CDR1 is LNHDA and CDR2 SQIVND (reference sequence). The V end was cut by 4 bases, the J end by 1 base, with 10 bases between. The CDR3 loop reads CASSTQGSNYGYTF. For the CDR3, the DNA is TGTGCCAGTAGTACGCAGGGGAGTAACTATGGCTACACCTTC.

This clone occurred once. V is TRBV4-1 and J is TRBJ1-1; the D is unclear. Trimming took off 1 base at V and 0 bases at J, with 9 bases between the two ends. Looked up from germline, CDR1 is MGHRA and CDR2 is YSYEKL. The CDR3 extends over 15 amino acids. Here the CDR3 DNA reads TGCGCCAGCAGCCAAGGATCAAGCTTGAACACTGAAGCTTTCTTT. Translation: CASSQGSSLNTEAFF.

The J gene is TRBJ2-1, the V gene TRBV5-1, with 7 bases lining up with TRBD2. Per the germline V gene, CDR1 is SGHRS and CDR2 is YFSETQ. The CDR3 has 17 amino acids. Trimming took 2 bases from V and 0 from J; bases not matched to a gene: 8. The DNA of the CDR3 is TGCGCCAGCAGCTTTAGTCCTAGCGGTAGCTCCTACAATGAGCAGTTCTTC. It translates to CASSFSPSGSSYNEQFF.

This chain links TRBV27 with TRBJ1-2; D is ambiguous. The CDR3 consists of 13 residues. V was pared by 2 bases and J by 5 bases, with 9 bases between. Per the germline V gene, CDR1 is MNHEY and CDR2 is SMNVEV (reference sequence). This chain's CDR3 is CASSLGPTYGYTF. For the CDR3, the DNA is TGTGCCAGCAGTTTAGGGCCGACGTATGGCTACACCTTC.

This clone was recorded at least ten times. This chain connects TRBV6-4 to TRBJ2-7; 12 bases align to TRBD2. The CDR3 covers 13 residues. V lost 3 bases, J lost 6 bases, and 0 bases stayed unmatched. The germline CDR1 and CDR2 sequences are MRHNA and SNTAGT. The CDR3 DNA reads as TGTGCCAGCAGTGAGACTAGCGGGGGCGAGCAGTACGTC. Translated: CASSETSGGEQYV.

The chain recombines TRBV5-1 with TRBJ1-2, with D possibly being TRBD1 (5 bases). The CDR3 is 12 amino acids. V was pared by 0 bases and J by 12 bases, with 12 bases between. Germline lookup yields CDR1 SGHRS and CDR2 YFSETQ. The CDR3 spells CASSLDRRLNTF. CDR3 bases: TGCGCCAGCAGCTTGGACAGGCGGTTAAACACCTTC.

This clone was found once. The J gene is TRBJ1-4, the V gene TRBV5-4; 8 nucleotides align to TRBD1. This CDR3 contains 15 residues. The germline V gene has CDR1 SGHNT and CDR2 YYREEE (reference sequence). The junction had 3 bases not matched to a gene; V was cut back by 4 bases and J by 1 base. The CDR3 DNA sequence: TGTGCCAGCAGCCTCAGGGGGCAAACTAATGAAAAACTGTTTTTT. Encoded protein: CASSLRGQTNEKLFF.

This clone came up a few times. The rearrangement uses TRBV11-2 and TRBJ1-2; D gene uncertain. Per the germline V gene, CDR1 is SGHAT and CDR2 is FQNNGV. This CDR3 is 14 amino acids long. V was pared by 2 bases and J by 0 bases, with 7 bases between. CDR3 protein: CASSLSRTNYGYTF. For the CDR3, the DNA is TGTGCCAGCAGCTTATCCAGGACTAACTATGGCTACACCTTC.

The CDR3 DNA is TGTGCCAGCAGCCAAGAGGGTGACAGGGGTGAAGCTTTCTTT. It codes for CASSQEGDRGEAFF. The V and J genes are TRBV3-1 (or the pseudogene TRBV3-2) and TRBJ1-1; 8 nucleotides align to TRBD1. Germline-derived CDR1 and CDR2 are LGHDT and YNNKEL (reference sequence). V was pared by 0 bases and J by 7 bases, with 4 bases of the junction left unmatched. This CDR3 contains 14 residues.

The chain combines TRBV7-9 with TRBJ1-1; D not resolved. Germline V gene lookup returns CDR1 SEHNR and CDR2 FQNEAQ (reference sequence). V lost 0 bases to trimming and J lost 8 bases, with 13 bases between them. The CDR3 loop spans 14 amino acids. CDR3 loop: CASSLASSGREAFF. For the CDR3, the DNA is TGTGCCAGCAGCTTAGCGAGCTCAGGTCGAGAAGCTTTCTTT.

The chain is built from TRBV27 and TRBJ2-1; TRBD2 matches 14 bases. The V gene end was trimmed by 5 bases and the J gene end by 7 bases; junction bases not matched to a gene: 4. This CDR3 spans 15 amino acids. CDR1 MNHEY and CDR2 SMNVEV come from the germline V gene (reference sequence). In DNA, the CDR3 is TGTGCCAGCAGTCCCGGGACTAGCGGGAGTAATGAGCAGTTCTTC. Encoded protein: CASSPGTSGSNEQFF.

The V and J genes are TRBV7-9 and TRBJ2-7; D gene uncertain. The CDR3 extends over 16 amino acids. Germline values: CDR1 SEHNR, CDR2 FQNEAQ (reference sequence). The V end lost 2 bases, the J end lost 6 bases, and 20 bases lay between the germline ends. CDR3 amino acids: CASSLIDWTNRGEQYF. The DNA for the CDR3 is TGTGCCAGCAGCTTAATCGATTGGACCAACCGCGGCGAGCAGTACTTC.

The V gene is TRBV2, the J gene TRBJ1-4; D might be TRBD1 (6 bases). V dropped 5 bases and J dropped 8 bases, with 18 bases sitting between them. This CDR3 comprises 15 residues. The germline V gene encodes CDR1 SNHLY and CDR2 FYNNEI. CDR3 nucleotides: TGTGCCAGCAGTCCGACAGGTTTGGTAAGAGAAAAACTGTTTTTT. Its translation: CASSPTGLVREKLFF.

The rearrangement links TRBV11-2 to TRBJ1-2; TRBD1 agrees at 7 bases. Germline V CDR1 and CDR2: SGHAT, FQNNGV. The CDR3 has 12 amino acids. V lost 8 bases and J lost 4; bases outside the gene matches: 4. The CDR3 sequence is CASGTAPYGYTF. The CDR3 coding sequence is TGTGCCAGCGGGACAGCTCCCTATGGCTACACCTTC.

The CDR3 protein is CASSLAGSTNEKLFF. The CDR3 nucleotides read TGCGCCAGCAGCTTAGCCGGGAGCACTAATGAAAAACTGTTTTTT. The V call is TRBV4-1, the J call TRBJ1-4; D not certain. The CDR3 is made up of 15 amino acids. V lost 5 bases to trimming and J lost 2 bases, with 12 bases between them. The germline V gene has CDR1 MGHRA and CDR2 YSYEKL.

The chain joins TRBV10-3 to TRBJ1-1; D not certain. V was pared by 4 bases and J by 2 bases, with 8 bases between. The CDR3 has 13 residues. From germline, CDR1 is ENHRY and CDR2 SYGVKD. The CDR3 region is CAISADFNTEAFF. In DNA, the CDR3 is TGTGCCATCAGTGCGGACTTCAACACTGAAGCTTTCTTT.

This chain uses TRBV4-2 with TRBJ2-1; D is ambiguous. V was trimmed by 4 bases and J by 4 bases, leaving 2 bases between them. Germline V gene lookup returns CDR1 LGHNA and CDR2 YNFKEQ. The CDR3 is made up of 11 amino acids. This CDR3 reads CASSLYNEQFF. For the CDR3, the DNA is TGTGCCAGCAGCCTGTACAATGAGCAGTTCTTC.

V is TRBV27 and J is TRBJ1-2, with D perhaps TRBD1 (6 bases). CDR1 is MNHEY and CDR2 is SMNVEV in the germline V gene (reference sequence). V was clipped by 6 bases and J by 0 bases, with 11 bases between them. CDR3 length equals 14 residues. The CDR3: CASSTGLSNYGYTF. CDR3 in DNA: TGTGCCAGCAGCACAGGGTTGTCTAACTATGGCTACACCTTC.

The rearrangement joins TRBV6-6 to TRBJ1-1; perhaps TRBD1 as D (6 bases). Germline-derived CDR1 and CDR2 are MNHNY and SVGAGI (reference sequence). With 10 bases removed from V and 2 bases from J, the gap between germline ends came to 20 bases. The CDR3 loop spans 15 amino acids. CDR3 region: CATLSHRAPNTEAFF. The CDR3 DNA reads TGTGCCACCCTATCACACAGGGCCCCTAACACTGAAGCTTTCTTT.

J is TRBJ2-1 and V is TRBV4-3; TRBD1 matches 8 bases. This CDR3 spans 16 amino acids. Germline V CDR1 and CDR2: LGHNA, YSLEER. The trim removed 0 bases at V and 4 bases at J, leaving 5 bases unmatched. Here the CDR3 reads CASSQDAGGQYNEQFF. CDR3 DNA sequence: TGCGCCAGCAGCCAAGACGCAGGGGGCCAGTACAATGAGCAGTTCTTC.